These T cell receptor beta chains were read from a single sample in a study of early T cells in non-severe SARS-CoV-2 infection. From the 5' RACE reads, TCRdb called clonotypes with MiXCR, one entry per CDR3 protein. Among approximately 27,000 distinct CDR3 sequences, 9.5% to 10% were seen once, and the ten largest hold around 15%. Sequencing was performed on whole blood. The receptor source for this set is an adult who was a healthcare worker with PCR-confirmed SARS-CoV-2 infection or an uninfected control (not recorded which). Each CDR3 is given with its conserved first and last residue. D genes are given only for firm matches. Only part of the rows carry a size: once, few, many, or a class if the clone is expanded.

D gene	V gene	CDR3 length	J gene	clone size	CDR3 protein	CDR3 DNA
TRBD2	TRBV9	18	TRBJ2-2	many	CASSVGPAGGPYTGELFF	TGTGCCAGCAGCGTAGGGCCAGCGGGGGGCCCGTACACCGGGGAGCTGTTTTTT
-	TRBV6-6	14	TRBJ1-1	-	CAGGGTALNTEAFF	TGTGCCGGTGGTGGCACCGCTTTGAACACTGAAGCTTTCTTT
TRBD1	TRBV7-3	14	TRBJ2-7	many	CASSSTGGAGEQYF	TGTGCCAGCAGCTCGACAGGGGGCGCGGGGGAGCAGTACTTC
TRBD1	TRBV13	14	TRBJ2-7	many	CASSQGQGAYEQYF	TGTGCCAGCAGCCAGGGACAGGGGGCATACGAGCAGTACTTC
TRBD1	TRBV29-1	14	TRBJ2-5	many	CSVSGTGNQETQYF	TGCAGCGTGTCCGGGACAGGGAACCAAGAGACCCAGTACTTC
TRBD1	TRBV11-2	15	TRBJ2-1	-	CASSLDSGQGYEQFF	TGTGCCAGCAGCTTAGATTCCGGACAGGGGTATGAGCAGTTCTTC
-	TRBV24-1	12	TRBJ2-1	-	CATSGPGSEQFF	TGTGCCACCAGTGGTCCAGGGAGTGAGCAGTTCTTC
-	TRBV18	12	TRBJ1-2	many	CASSPVGLGYTF	TGTGCCAGCTCACCCGTTGGATTGGGCTACACCTTC
TRBD1	TRBV5-5	15	TRBJ1-4	few	CASSPPGQGNEKLFF	TGTGCCAGCAGCCCTCCGGGACAGGGGAATGAAAAACTGTTTTTT
-	TRBV7-9	16	TRBJ1-5	medium-sized	CASSQRVRPSNQPQHF	TGTGCCAGCAGCCAAAGGGTCCGTCCCAGCAATCAGCCCCAGCATTTT
TRBD1	TRBV29-1	16	TRBJ2-2	many	CSVEGTGGTNTGELFF	TGCAGCGTTGAAGGGACAGGGGGCACCAACACCGGGGAGCTGTTTTTT
-	TRBV5-1	13	TRBJ1-1	many	CASSLELGTEAFF	TGCGCCAGCAGCTTGGAACTGGGGACTGAAGCTTTCTTT
-	TRBV6-2/TRBV6-3	14	TRBJ1-5	-	CASRDSTSNQPQHF	TGTGCCAGCAGGGACAGCACTAGCAATCAGCCCCAGCATTTT
-	TRBV7-2	13	TRBJ1-1	-	CASSQERGAEAFF	TGTGCCAGCAGCCAAGAGCGGGGGGCCGAAGCTTTCTTT
-	TRBV14	14	TRBJ1-1	many	CASSQTGWVTEAFF	TGTGCCAGCAGCCAAACAGGGTGGGTCACTGAAGCTTTCTTT
TRBD1	TRBV9	16	TRBJ1-1	many	CASSVAIDRANTEAFF	TGTGCCAGCAGCGTAGCCATCGACAGGGCGAACACTGAAGCTTTCTTT
-	TRBV9	15	TRBJ1-3	many	CASSVGPGSGNTIYF	TGTGCCAGCAGCGTAGGTCCTGGGTCTGGAAACACCATATATTTT
-	TRBV6-5	12	TRBJ1-2	-	CASSYSRNGYTF	TGTGCCAGCAGTTACTCGAGAAATGGCTACACCTTC
-	TRBV30	10	TRBJ1-1	many	CAGKNTEAFF	TGTGCTGGGAAGAACACTGAAGCTTTCTTT
-	TRBV19	14	TRBJ2-7	-	CASSLTGTRYEQYF	TGTGCCAGTAGCCTAACCGGGACTCGTTACGAGCAGTACTTC
TRBD2	TRBV7-2	17	TRBJ2-1	-	CASSLQAGAISYNEQFF	TGTGCCAGCAGCTTACAAGCGGGGGCGATATCCTACAATGAGCAGTTCTTC
-	TRBV21-1	16	TRBJ2-7	few	CASSKVGRGPTYEQYF	TGTGCCAGCAGCAAAGTGGGCAGGGGGCCGACCTACGAGCAGTACTTC
TRBD2	TRBV20-1	18	TRBJ2-2	few	CSATSWTSGEINTGELFF	TGCAGTGCTACCTCTTGGACTAGCGGGGAGATTAACACCGGGGAGCTGTTTTTT
-	TRBV6-4	14	TRBJ2-2	many	CASRVQGSTGELFF	TGTGCCAGCCGAGTGCAGGGATCAACCGGGGAGCTGTTTTTT
-	TRBV9	16	TRBJ2-7	many	CASSVVVGMGENEQYF	TGTGCCAGCAGCGTAGTAGTAGGGATGGGTGAAAACGAGCAGTACTTC
-	TRBV28	12	TRBJ2-5	few	CASIGSQETQYF	TGTGCCAGCATAGGCAGTCAAGAGACCCAGTACTTC
-	TRBV11-2	15	TRBJ1-3	many	CASSLGLGNENTIYF	TGTGCCAGCAGCTTAGGTCTAGGGAATGAAAACACCATATATTTT
-	TRBV7-9	15	TRBJ2-4	few	CASSLGAPGKNIQYF	TGTGCCAGCAGCCTGGGCGCTCCTGGGAAAAACATTCAGTACTTC
-	TRBV15	15	TRBJ2-3	-	CATSEGLSSTDTQYF	TGTGCCACCAGCGAGGGATTGTCTAGCACAGATACGCAGTATTTT
-	TRBV20-1	12	TRBJ2-2	-	CSASQGSGELFF	TGCAGTGCTAGTCAGGGATCCGGGGAGCTGTTTTTT
TRBD2	TRBV7-2	15	TRBJ2-1	many	CASSLSLAANNEQFF	TGTGCCAGCAGCTTATCGCTAGCGGCAAACAATGAGCAGTTCTTC
-	TRBV6-6	17	TRBJ1-6	-	CASRLQYGGSYNSPLHF	TGTGCCAGCAGATTACAATATGGGGGGTCCTATAATTCACCCCTCCACTTT
TRBD2	TRBV11-2	12	TRBJ2-7	few	CATGTSAYEQYF	TGTGCCACCGGGACTAGCGCCTACGAGCAGTACTTC
TRBD2	TRBV20-1	18	TRBJ2-3	-	CSAIGLAGGPSLADTQYF	TGCAGTGCCATCGGGCTAGCGGGGGGGCCCTCGCTGGCAGATACGCAGTATTTT
-	TRBV5-4	15	TRBJ2-1	many	CASSLGPKGYNEQFF	TGTGCCAGCAGCTTGGGGCCGAAGGGATACAATGAGCAGTTCTTC
-	TRBV20-1	11	TRBJ2-3	many	CSARLADTQYF	TGCAGTGCTAGATTAGCCGATACGCAGTATTTT
-	TRBV6-5	16	TRBJ2-7	few	CASSYSTGARTYEQYF	TGTGCCAGCAGTTACTCGACAGGAGCCAGAACCTACGAGCAGTACTTC
-	TRBV4-3	13	TRBJ1-1	many	CASSQEVRVSAFF	TGCGCCAGCAGCCAAGAAGTGCGGGTGAGTGCTTTCTTT
-	TRBV5-1	12	TRBJ1-3	many	CASSRTENTIYF	TGCGCCAGCAGCCGTACAGAAAACACCATATATTTT
TRBD2	TRBV4-3	16	TRBJ2-1	many	CASSQGFGTSYNEQFF	TGCGCCAGCAGCCAAGGTTTCGGGACTAGCTACAATGAGCAGTTCTTC
TRBD1	TRBV5-1	15	TRBJ1-2	many	CASRSTLQGAYGYTF	TGCGCCAGCAGGTCAACCTTGCAGGGGGCTTATGGCTACACCTTC
TRBD1	TRBV12-3/TRBV12-4	15	TRBJ2-7	once	CASSPWGQGAYEQYF	TGTGCCAGCAGTCCTTGGGGACAGGGGGCCTACGAGCAGTACTTC
TRBD1	TRBV19	13	TRBJ1-2	many	CASSDPRQGGYTF	TGTGCCAGTAGTGACCCGAGACAGGGTGGCTACACCTTC
TRBD1	TRBV24-1	14	TRBJ2-7	many	CATRDRVPPYEQYF	TGTGCCACCAGGGACAGGGTTCCCCCCTACGAGCAGTACTTC
TRBD1	TRBV3-1	16	TRBJ2-5	-	CASSQPGQGYQETQYF	TGTGCCAGCAGCCAACCGGGACAGGGTTATCAAGAGACCCAGTACTTC
-	TRBV20-1	12	TRBJ1-2	few	CSAREVSYGYTF	TGCAGTGCTAGAGAGGTTTCCTATGGCTACACCTTC
-	TRBV7-8	14	TRBJ2-5	many	CASSLAQIQETQYF	TGTGCCAGCAGCTTAGCCCAGATCCAAGAGACCCAGTACTTC
-	TRBV19	16	TRBJ2-4	-	CASSIRAEIAKNIQYF	TGTGCCAGTAGTATCCGGGCAGAAATAGCCAAAAACATTCAGTACTTC
-	TRBV3-1	15	TRBJ1-4	few	CASSQVSGTNEKLFF	TGTGCCAGCAGCCAAGTCTCAGGCACTAATGAAAAACTGTTTTTT
-	TRBV5-1	16	TRBJ2-2	few	CASSLVAGGKTGELFF	TGCGCCAGCAGCTTAGTTGCAGGCGGGAAGACCGGGGAGCTGTTTTTT
TRBD1	TRBV5-4	14	TRBJ2-7	few	CASSSQGAGYEQYF	TGTGCCAGCAGCTCCCAGGGGGCTGGCTACGAGCAGTACTTC